This T cell receptor (beta chain) was captured by sequencing in a study of blood T cells in healthy people across ages. The CDR3 totals 13 residues. V was trimmed by 6 bases and J by 4 bases, leaving 14 bases between them. Germline CDR1 reads DFQATT; CDR2 reads SNEGSKA (reference sequence). To note about this clonotype: A read error may explain this, as a much larger clone is one base away.

Combining a sample-barcoded 5' primer with a J-beta primer mix, a second PCR ran for 7 to 11 cycles. TCRdb fed the 5' RACE reads into MiXCR, producing one record per CDR3 protein. Of about 1,500,000 distinct CDR3 sequences listed, roughly 28% are singletons. The receptor was derived from a woman aged 30 to 39 in good health. The sequenced sample was blood. The gene calls are TRBV20-1 and TRBJ2-3; the D is unclear. The CDR3 DNA reads as TGCAGTGCCTCGGAGTGGGGTGCAGATACGCAGTATTTT. It translates to CSASEWGADTQYF.